This TCR beta chain was recovered during a study of shared clonotypes between healthy human individuals. Study-level information: Plates per donor: three CD4 naive, three CD4 memory, two CD8 naive, one CD8 memory. Study-level findings and limits: With several donors compared, 5% to 5.5% of naive CD4 clonotypes were shared. Only blood was sampled, and tissue TCR repertoires likely differ from blood ones.

The count of this clone is one. Its target is not known. Clones were read by immunoSEQ multiplex PCR, and TCRdb kept only the in-frame ones, dropping some. The sample has some 380,000 clones, 90% to 97% seen once. Sequencing was carried out using memory CD8+ T cells sorted from blood. Noted subset: CD45RO+ cells pooled with CCR7-negative TemRA cells. This TCR derives from a man between 25 and 39 years old in good health.

The CDR3 sequence: CASSFSPHRTSGRNEQFF. In DNA form, the CDR3 reads TGTGCCAGCAGCTTTTCACCCCACCGGACTAGCGGGAGGAATGAGCAGTTCTTC. The rearrangement uses TRBV5-4 and TRBJ2-1, with 14 nucleotides matching TRBD2. CDR1 is SGHNT and CDR2 is YYREEE in the germline V gene (reference sequence). This CDR3 has 18 amino acids. V was pared by 2 bases and J by 7 bases, with 11 bases of the junction left unmatched.